A single sample gave rise to the 29 T cell receptor beta chains below, sequenced in a study of T-cell reconstitution after alpha-beta-depleted transplantation in children (dated by TCRdb to between 2015 and 2016). Preparation of the library involved PCR. Instrument on record: Illumina HiSeq 2500. To normalize quantification of the TCRbeta repertoire, the TCR libraries were built with molecular barcoding that relied on unique molecular identifiers. The public reads were reprocessed in TCRdb via fastp at Q25 and MiXCR, keeping in-frame beta chains. Each record represents a unique CDR3 protein, reported with the most common genes and DNA among its rows. The sample data list a few hundred thousand distinct CDR3 sequences, and about 9.3% of these were observed just once. Roughly 2.5% of the sample rests with the top ten. Sequenced material: PBMCs from the stem cell graft donor, taken from the stem cell graft. The receptors derive from a human donor who donated a stem cell graft to a child with acute lymphoblastic leukemia.

This chain connects TRBV10-3 to TRBJ2-7, with 8 bases lining up with TRBD2. This CDR3 comprises 14 residues. V lost 6 bases and J lost 8; bases outside the gene matches: 12. From germline, CDR1 is ENHRY and CDR2 SYGVKD. The DNA for the CDR3 is TGTGCCATCAGGGAGCCGGGACTAGTTATTAAGCAGTACTTC. Its protein is CAIREPGLVIKQYF.

This clonotype was observed a few times. The genes are TRBV10-3 and TRBJ2-1, with 7 bases aligning to TRBD2. Germline trimming cut 2 bases from V and 4 bases from J; bases unmatched to any gene: 5. Germline V CDR1 and CDR2: ENHRY, SYGVKD. The CDR3 contains 15 residues. The CDR3 region has the DNA TGTGCCATCAGTGAGGTAATAGCGGGTTACAATGAGCAGTTCTTC. This encodes CAISEVIAGYNEQFF.

This clonotype was seen only a few times. V and J are TRBV10-3 and TRBJ1-1; no reliable D call. This CDR3 spans 13 amino acids. Looked up from germline, CDR1 is ENHRY and CDR2 is SYGVKD. Between the trimmed V and J ends, which lost 3 bases and 3 bases, there was a span of 8 bases. The CDR3 spells CAISDPEDTEAFF. DNA for the CDR3: TGTGCCATCAGTGACCCCGAGGACACTGAAGCTTTCTTT.

CDR3 sequence (DNA): TGTGCCAGCGGCTCCCGACAGACAGGGAGGACTGAAGCTTTCTTT. It yields the protein CASGSRQTGRTEAFF. The rearrangement links TRBV28 to TRBJ1-1; 7 nucleotides align to TRBD1. The CDR3 sequence is 15 residues long. CDR1 and CDR2 (germline): MDHEN, SYDVKM. The J segment lost 5 bases and the V segment lost 8 bases, leaving 14 bases of the junction unmatched.

The chain links TRBV20-1 to TRBJ2-1; the match to TRBD2 covers 7 bases. Germline lookup yields CDR1 DFQATT and CDR2 SNEGSKA (reference sequence). The trim removed 6 bases at V and 2 bases at J, leaving 10 bases unmatched. The CDR3 totals 15 residues. CDR3 sequence reads: CSAASRGGAYNEQFF. In nucleotides, the CDR3 is TGCAGTGCAGCGTCTAGGGGAGGGGCCTACAATGAGCAGTTCTTC.

Ten or more counts support this clonotype. The V gene is TRBV6-1, the J gene TRBJ2-1; no reliable D call. The length of the CDR3 is 15 residues. Trimming took 7 bases from V and 0 from J, leaving 13 bases between them. Germline-derived CDR1 and CDR2 are MNHNS and SASEGT. The CDR3 protein is CASNLGLVSYNEQFF. CDR3 bases: TGTGCCAGCAACCTCGGGCTGGTCTCCTACAATGAGCAGTTCTTC.

This clonotype was counted only a few times. The gene calls are TRBV6-2 or TRBV6-3 and TRBJ2-1; maybe TRBD2 (6 bases). CDR3 length equals 15 residues. The germline V gene has CDR1 MNHEY and CDR2 SVGEGT. V dropped 2 bases and J dropped 5 bases, with 13 bases sitting between them. CDR3 sequence: CASSYRGLPNNEQFF. The DNA of the CDR3 is TGTGCCAGCAGTTACCGAGGACTACCAAACAATGAGCAGTTCTTC.

The gene calls are TRBV28 and TRBJ1-1, with 9 bases fitting TRBD1. Germline V gene sequence: CDR1 MDHEN, CDR2 SYDVKM. Trimming at V came to 2 bases and at J to 4 bases, leaving 5 bases not matched to a gene. The CDR3 extends over 15 amino acids. The chain's CDR3 is CASSLRDRVRTEAFF. The CDR3 DNA follows: TGTGCCAGCAGTTTAAGGGACAGGGTGCGCACTGAAGCTTTCTTT.

The sample holds many counts of this clonotype. The chain employs TRBV29-1 and TRBJ2-7; unclear D gene. Germline CDR1 reads SQVTM; CDR2 reads ANQGSEA. Trimming left V 5 bases short and J 0 bases short, with 11 bases between. The CDR3 runs to 13 residues. CDR3 sequence reads: CSVTTSSSYEQYF. The CDR3 DNA follows: TGCAGCGTTACGACCAGTTCCTCCTACGAGCAGTACTTC.

This clonotype showed up just a few times. This sequence joins TRBV9 and TRBJ2-1; 14 bases align to TRBD2. The CDR3 is 16 residues long. Germline assignment: CDR1 SGDLS and CDR2 YYNGEE. V lost 4 bases and J lost 8; bases outside the gene matches: 8. CDR3 residues: CASSTEGLAGADEQFF. The CDR3 coding sequence is TGTGCCAGCAGCACCGAGGGACTAGCGGGAGCCGATGAGCAGTTCTTC.

The gene calls are TRBV12-3 or TRBV12-4 and TRBJ2-3, with 8 bases identical to TRBD2. The junction had 20 bases not matched to a gene; V was cut back by 7 bases and J by 2 bases. The length of the CDR3 is 19 residues. CDR3 protein: CASTLSARGLEAITDTQYF. The CDR3 DNA sequence: TGTGCCAGCACCCTAAGCGCAAGGGGACTAGAGGCGATCACAGATACGCAGTATTTT.

The CDR3 loop is CASSWLRTGELFF. In DNA, the CDR3 is TGTGCCAGCAGTTGGTTGAGGACCGGGGAGCTGTTTTTT. The rearrangement joins TRBV6-2 or TRBV6-3 to TRBJ2-2; D gene ambiguous. CDR3 length: 13 residues. Germline CDR1 MNHEY, CDR2 SVGEGT. Trimming removed 4 bases from V and 5 bases from J, with 8 bases in between.

The chain employs TRBV28 and TRBJ2-1; the D is unclear. With 2 bases removed from V and 4 bases from J, the gap between germline ends came to 15 bases. Per germline, CDR1 MDHEN and CDR2 SYDVKM. This CDR3 region has 16 residues. CDR3 loop: CASSLETQEPYNEQFF. The DNA of the CDR3 is TGTGCCAGCAGTTTAGAGACCCAGGAGCCATACAATGAGCAGTTCTTC.

This clonotype came up a few times. The chain joins TRBV5-1 to TRBJ2-1, with D possibly being TRBD2 (6 bases). Germline values: CDR1 SGHRS, CDR2 YFSETQ. V was shortened by 0 bases and J by 0 bases, with 16 bases between the two germline ends. The length of the CDR3 is 18 residues. Written as DNA, the CDR3 is TGCGCCAGCAGCTTGGCCCTAGCGCTTCAGATCTCCTACAATGAGCAGTTCTTC. Protein sequence: CASSLALALQISYNEQFF.

This clonotype has more than one count but fewer than ten. The chain carries TRBV19 and TRBJ2-3; D remains ambiguous. The V and J ends lost 5 bases and 6 bases respectively, with 12 bases between them. The CDR3 length is 13 residues. Germline-derived CDR1 and CDR2 are LNHDA and SQIVND (reference sequence). The CDR3: CASSPSNWDTQYF. The CDR3 DNA is TGTGCCAGTAGTCCCTCAAATTGGGATACGCAGTATTTT.

This clonotype was counted a few times. The V and J genes are TRBV5-1 and TRBJ2-3; 13 bases align to TRBD2. CDR3 length: 17 residues. Germline CDR1 SGHRS, CDR2 YFSETQ. Trimming took 4 bases from V and 4 from J; bases not matched to a gene: 9. In DNA, the CDR3 is TGCGCCAGCAGCCCGGGACTAGCGGGATTCGGTGCAGATACGCAGTATTTT. It is translated as CASSPGLAGFGADTQYF.

In this sample, this clonotype turned up a few times. CDR3 residues: CATRIAGDTQYF. DNA of the CDR3: TGTGCCACCCGGATAGCGGGAGATACGCAGTATTTT. The chain has TRBV15 and TRBJ2-3; the match to TRBD2 covers 7 bases. Germline V gives CDR1 LNHNV, CDR2 YYDKDF (reference sequence). This CDR3 is 12 amino acids long. With V trimmed by 8 bases and J by 5 bases, 4 bases remained unmatched.

This clonotype was recorded at least ten times. The J gene is TRBJ1-2, the V gene TRBV28; 7 nucleotides match TRBD1. The CDR3 has 12 residues. Trimming took 7 bases from V and 3 from J; bases not matched to a gene: 2. Germline loops: CDR1 MDHEN, CDR2 SYDVKM. The CDR3 is CASKDRDYGYTF. Written as DNA, the CDR3 is TGTGCCAGCAAAGACAGGGACTATGGCTACACCTTC.

This clonotype has a count of ten or more. CDR3 in amino acids: CASSQDWGSYGYTF. In nucleotides, the CDR3 is TGCGCCAGCAGCCAAGATTGGGGGTCCTATGGCTACACCTTC. The gene calls are TRBV4-1 and TRBJ1-2; D is perhaps TRBD1 (5 bases). CDR1 is MGHRA and CDR2 is YSYEKL in the germline V gene. Trimming stripped 0 bases from V and 4 bases from J, with 9 bases between. This CDR3 is built from 14 residues.

This clonotype was detected only a few times. The chain has TRBV24-1 and TRBJ1-2, with TRBD1 as a possible D gene (5 bases). The CDR3 runs to 12 residues. Looked up from germline, CDR1 is KGHDR and CDR2 is SFDVKD. With 5 bases removed from V and 7 bases from J, the gap between germline ends came to 10 bases. CDR3 bases: TGTGCCACCAGTGGAGGGGCGGTTGGCTACACCTTC. Amino acids: CATSGGAVGYTF.

This clonotype was seen more than once but under ten times. The CDR3 protein is CASSYRRDRYNEQFF. CDR3 DNA: TGTGCCAGCAGTTACCGACGCGACAGGTACAATGAGCAGTTCTTC. The rearrangement links TRBV6-5 to TRBJ2-1; weak D call: TRBD1 (6 bases). Between the trimmed V and J ends, which lost 2 bases and 4 bases, there was a span of 12 bases. Germline assignment: CDR1 MNHEY and CDR2 SVGAGI. This CDR3 contains 15 residues.

This clonotype was seen a few times. The V gene is TRBV5-1, the J gene TRBJ2-1; tentative D call: TRBD2 (5 bases). The V end was cut by 5 bases, the J end by 6 bases, with 18 bases between. The CDR3 is 15 residues long. Germline-derived CDR1 and CDR2 are SGHRS and YFSETQ. CDR3 in DNA: TGCGCCAGCAGTCTGGAAGGAGGAGTAGGCAATGAGCAGTTCTTC. It translates to CASSLEGGVGNEQFF.

This clonotype occurred many times. The CDR3 DNA reads as TGTGCCAGCACCTTAGGGGATGAGCAGTTCTTC. This codes for CASTLGDEQFF. The J gene is TRBJ2-1, the V gene TRBV12-3 or TRBV12-4; maybe TRBD1 (5 bases). The CDR3 length is 11 residues. The V end lost 7 bases, the J end lost 8 bases, and 9 bases lay between the germline ends.

For this clonotype: No conserved phenylalanine or tryptophan ends this CDR3, so it is likely a read error. No DNA is shown, since the ends of the CDR3 on it are uncertain; the CDR3 is the one TCRdb lists. J is TRBJ2-2 and V is TRBV5-1; the table's TRBD2 call for D was not verified on the DNA. The CDR3 has 14 amino acids, counting both end residues. The V gene's germline CDR1 is SGHRS and CDR2 YFSETQ. CDR3 region: CASSSRGLSGELLC.

This clonotype was found a few times. This chain joins TRBV3-1 and TRBJ2-2, with 7 bases that match TRBD2. Germline values: CDR1 LGHDT, CDR2 YNNKEL (reference sequence). Germline trimming cut 3 bases from V and 1 base from J; bases unmatched to any gene: 11. CDR3 length: 18 residues. The CDR3 protein is CASSHNPRLAVNTGELFF. The DNA of the CDR3 is TGTGCCAGCAGCCATAATCCCCGGCTAGCGGTGAACACCGGGGAGCTGTTTTTT.

This clonotype was observed a few times. This chain links TRBV3-1 with TRBJ2-2; the match to TRBD1 covers 7 bases. V shed 2 bases and J 3 bases; nucleotides not matched to a gene: 3. The CDR3 consists of 15 residues. In germline, CDR1 is LGHDT, CDR2 YNNKEL (reference sequence). The CDR3 region has the DNA TGTGCCAGCAGCCAAAGACAGGGAGACACCGGGGAGCTGTTTTTT. It encodes CASSQRQGDTGELFF.

The sample holds a few counts of this clonotype. V and J are TRBV7-2 and TRBJ2-7, with 14 bases fitting TRBD2. Germline values: CDR1 SGHTA, CDR2 FQGNSA. After removal of 6 bases from V and 2 bases from J, the junction contained 3 bases not matched to a gene. The CDR3 runs 15 residues. CDR3 bases: TGTGCCAGCAGACTGGGACTAGCGGGAGCCTACGAGCAGTACTTC. Protein product: CASRLGLAGAYEQYF.

V gene TRBV12-3 or TRBV12-4 combines with J gene TRBJ1-1; 7 bases map to TRBD1. CDR3 size: 16 residues. V lost 6 bases and J lost 5; bases outside the gene matches: 15. The CDR3 DNA sequence: TGTGCCAGCAGCCCCCCGACAGGGAACGGGGTGACTGAAGCTTTCTTT. Amino acid sequence: CASSPPTGNGVTEAFF.

In its sample, this clonotype was seen a few times. This chain links TRBV20-1 with TRBJ2-3; the D is unclear. Between the trimmed V and J ends, which lost 0 bases and 6 bases, there was a span of 10 bases. The CDR3 consists of 13 residues. Germline lookup yields CDR1 DFQATT and CDR2 SNEGSKA (reference sequence). This CDR3 is CSARDRSDDTQYF. Written as DNA, the CDR3 is TGCAGTGCTAGAGATAGATCGGACGATACGCAGTATTTT.